The clone carrying this TCR beta chain occurred a few times. Its antigen is still unknown. The source of the sample is a study of vaccination and CD4 T cells after COVID-19. Treatment meaning: roughly 10-day PBMC culture with coronavirus spike peptide pools or control peptides (ViraFEST assay). The CDR3 spans 13 residues. The V end lost 7 bases, the J end lost 3 bases, and 12 bases lay between the germline ends. From germline, CDR1 is MRHNA and CDR2 SNTAGT. The Oncomine TCR Beta short-read assay was applied to DNA of cultured CD4+ T cells. Each CDR3 protein is one row after TCRdb ran MiXCR on the PCR reads. This table holds about 16,000 distinct CDR3 sequences, 40% to 65% found once.

This rearrangement joins TRBV6-4 to TRBJ1-1, with no clear D. The sequenced sample was CD4+ T cells from blood, cultured in vitro, obtained before SARS-CoV-2 vaccination. The TCR sequence derives from a human donor who had recovered from COVID-19. The CDR3 coding sequence is TGTGCCAGCAAAAGAAACAGCGACACTGAAGCTTTCTTT. It specifies CASKRNSDTEAFF.